This T cell receptor (beta chain) was identified during a study of T cells in Graves' hyperthyroidism and ophthalmopathy. Study details: Prior to any treatment, at the point of initial diagnosis, peripheral blood was collected.

On the basis of clinical symptoms, serum thyroxine and TRAb, thyroid ultrasound and orbital computed tomography, diagnoses were made. The CDR3 regions of TCR beta were amplified from RNA transcripts. Primed by the HTBI set, a first-round RT-PCR was run on the TCR CDR3. TCRdb reanalysed the multiplex PCR reads using MiXCR and keeps one entry per CDR3 protein. In the table there are 600,000 to 650,000 distinct CDR3 sequences, about a fifth of which are singletons. The CDR3 is 17 residues long. V was pared by 1 base and J by 7 bases, with 26 bases between. Per the germline V gene, CDR1 is SQVTM and CDR2 is ANQGSEA. This clonotype was recorded a few times.

The chain employs TRBV29-1 and TRBJ2-7; D perhaps matches TRBD1 (6 bases). The sequenced sample consisted of blood. The receptor comes from a man younger than 45 with Graves' ophthalmopathy. The chain's CDR3 is CSVEGRSVGRGEREQYF. CDR3 nucleotides: TGCAGCGTTGAAGGAAGGTCAGTTGGCAGGGGAGAGAGGGAGCAGTACTTC.